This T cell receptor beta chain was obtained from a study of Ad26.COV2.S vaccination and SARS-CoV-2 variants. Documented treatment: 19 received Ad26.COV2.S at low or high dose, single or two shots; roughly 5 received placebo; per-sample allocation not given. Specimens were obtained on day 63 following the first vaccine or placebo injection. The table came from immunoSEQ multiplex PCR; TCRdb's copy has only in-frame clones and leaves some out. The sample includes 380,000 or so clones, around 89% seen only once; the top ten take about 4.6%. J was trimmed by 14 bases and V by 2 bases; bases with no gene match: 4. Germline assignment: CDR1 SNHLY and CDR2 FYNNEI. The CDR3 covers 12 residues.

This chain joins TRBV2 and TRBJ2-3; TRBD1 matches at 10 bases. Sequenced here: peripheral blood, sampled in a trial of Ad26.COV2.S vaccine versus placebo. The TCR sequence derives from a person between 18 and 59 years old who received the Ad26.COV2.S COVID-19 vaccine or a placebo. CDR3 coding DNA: TGTGCCAGCAGTGAACTCGGGACAGGGGCGTATTTT. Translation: CASSELGTGAYF.